Listed here is a single TCR beta chain. The data originate from a study of T cell responses to AZD1222 COVID-19 vaccine. The method was immunoSEQ multiplex PCR; TCRdb's version includes in-frame clones alone and lacks a portion of them. The profile shows roughly 93,000 clones, around 89% of them singletons. Trimming took 4 bases from V and 8 from J, leaving 12 bases between them. The CDR3 spans 14 residues. Germline V gene lookup returns CDR1 LGHDT and CDR2 YNNKEL (reference sequence). The input for sequencing was peripheral blood, taken on day 0 of AZD1222 vaccination. The chain uses TRBV3-1 (or the pseudogene TRBV3-2) and TRBJ1-6; D is possibly TRBD1 (5 bases). The sequence derives from an adult in good health. The CDR3 nucleotides are TGTGCCAGCAGCCCCGCGAGGGGCGATTCACCCCTCCACTTT. Translating gives CASSPARGDSPLHF.